This T cell receptor beta chain appears in the sequencing data of a study of PD-1 blockade in classical Hodgkin lymphoma. Study observations and caveats: Diversity similar to that of newly diagnosed patients was seen at baseline in complete responders.

The assay was immunoSEQ multiplex PCR, and TCRdb's table has in-frame clones only and misses some. The data contain about 90,000 clones, 90% of them singletons. Concerning this clone itself: Its specificity is unknown.

Indicated time point: cycle 4 day 1 (C4D1), after less than 7 weeks of nivolumab. Each patient relapsed following autologous stem cell transplantation, and prior brentuximab vedotin exposure differed. Germline-derived CDR1 and CDR2 are MNHNY and SVGAGI (reference sequence). The CDR3 runs to 15 residues. The V end lost 4 bases, the J end lost 0 bases, and 9 bases lay between the germline ends. The chain recombines TRBV6-6 with TRBJ1-4; TRBD1 is a possible D gene (5 bases). The specimen comprised peripheral blood mononuclear cells (PBMCs), sampled before the fourth cycle of nivolumab. This receptor was identified in a human donor with classical Hodgkin lymphoma. This chain's CDR3 is CASSWGTATNEKLFF. The DNA of the CDR3 is TGTGCCAGCAGTTGGGGGACGGCAACTAATGAAAAACTGTTTTTT.